What follows are 3 T cell receptor beta chains derived from one specimen sequenced in a study of blood T cell repertoires in COVID-19. Profiled with immunoSEQ multiplex PCR; TCRdb holds only in-frame clones, not every one. The sample consists of 250,000 to 350,000 clones, about 87% of them appearing once. Material: PBMCs or T cells enriched from blood (not recorded which). These TCRs come from a young woman who had recovered from COVID-19.

The chain has TRBV6-1 and TRBJ1-6; D is perhaps TRBD1 (5 bases). This CDR3 comprises 16 residues. Germline values: CDR1 MNHNS, CDR2 SASEGT. The V end lost 4 bases, the J end lost 7 bases, and 17 bases lay between the germline ends. The CDR3 nucleotides read TGTGCCAGCAGTGTTCATCCGGGACTGCTGAATTCACCCCTCCACTTT. Amino acid sequence: CASSVHPGLLNSPLHF.

J is TRBJ2-1 and V is TRBV7-9, with 10 nucleotides matching TRBD1. The junction had 9 bases not matched to a gene; V was cut back by 4 bases and J by 9 bases. The CDR3 has 15 amino acids. CDR1 SEHNR and CDR2 FQNEAQ come from the germline V gene (reference sequence). DNA of the CDR3: TGTGCCAGCAGCTCCACACGACAGGGGGCGGCTGAGCAGTTCTTC. Its translation is CASSSTRQGAAEQFF.

The rearrangement joins TRBV19 to TRBJ1-6, with TRBD1 matching over 9 bases. The J segment lost 8 bases and the V segment lost 4 bases, leaving 9 bases of the junction unmatched. CDR3 length: 16 amino acids. Germline CDR1 and CDR2: LNHDA and SQIVND (reference sequence). DNA for the CDR3: TGTGCCAGTAGTAGAAAACAGGGGGCTGTGGATTCACCCCTCCACTTT. Translating it yields CASSRKQGAVDSPLHF.